The 31 T cell receptor beta chains listed next were all sequenced from one sample in a study of blood T cell repertoires in COVID-19. Clones were read by immunoSEQ multiplex PCR, and TCRdb kept only the in-frame ones, dropping some. The sample holds some 250,000 clones, approximately 86% seen once. The sequenced material came from peripheral blood. The receptors come from a young man with active or convalescent COVID-19.

The chain carries TRBV12-5 and TRBJ1-3; a possible D gene is TRBD1 (6 bases). Trimming removed 7 bases at V and 2 bases at J, with 15 bases between. The CDR3 runs to 15 residues. Germline CDR1 is LGHNT and CDR2 is FRNRAP. The CDR3 region is CASAVDSRTGNTIYF. In DNA, the CDR3 is TGTGCTAGTGCCGTGGACAGTCGGACTGGAAACACCATATATTTT.

A note on this clone: This specimen includes other DNA sequences encoding the same CDR3. This rearrangement joins TRBV19 to TRBJ1-5, with a possible D match to TRBD1 (6 bases). Germline-derived CDR1 and CDR2 are LNHDA and SQIVND (reference sequence). Trimming stripped 3 bases from V and 4 bases from J, with 7 bases between. The CDR3 extends over 13 amino acids. The CDR3 here is CASSMDRNQPQHF. The CDR3 nucleotides are TGTGCCAGTAGTATGGACAGAAATCAGCCCCAGCATTTT.

The CDR3 spells CASSQETPQGAGHSEQFF. DNA of the CDR3: TGTGCCAGCAGCCAAGAAACGCCTCAGGGGGCCGGACATAGTGAGCAGTTCTTC. This sequence joins TRBV3-1 (or the pseudogene TRBV3-2) and TRBJ2-1, with 8 bases fitting TRBD1. J gave up 9 bases and V 0 bases, and 16 bases lay outside the gene matches. This CDR3 spans 18 amino acids. From germline, CDR1 is LGHDT and CDR2 YNNKEL (reference sequence).

The rearrangement joins TRBV9 to TRBJ2-3, with unresolved D. The CDR3 runs to 12 residues. V was shortened by 4 bases and J by 7 bases, with 10 bases between the two germline ends. Looked up from germline, CDR1 is SGDLS and CDR2 is YYNGEE. The CDR3 DNA follows: TGTGCCAGCAGCCCCCTAGGATATACGCAGTATTTT. Amino acid sequence: CASSPLGYTQYF.

V gene TRBV6-5 combines with J gene TRBJ1-2, with TRBD1 as a possible D gene (5 bases). The ends were cut back, 8 bases at V and 0 bases at J, with 10 bases in the middle. Germline assignment: CDR1 MNHEY and CDR2 SVGAGI. CDR3 length equals 13 residues. The CDR3 coding sequence is TGTGCCAGCGAGACAGCGACTAACTATGGCTACACCTTC. It codes for CASETATNYGYTF.

This chain connects TRBV11-2 to TRBJ2-7; 9 bases agree with TRBD2. Unmatched junction bases numbered 5, after V lost 1 base and J lost 1 base. Germline V gives CDR1 SGHAT, CDR2 FQNNGV. There are 16 residues in the CDR3. The CDR3 nucleotides are TGTGCCAGCAGCTTAGCAGCAGCGGGGGGATCCTACGAGCAGTACTTC. This translates into CASSLAAAGGSYEQYF.

This rearrangement joins TRBV18 to TRBJ1-5; maybe TRBD1 (6 bases). Germline lookup yields CDR1 KGHSH and CDR2 LQKENI. Trimming took 4 bases from V and 3 from J, leaving 10 bases between them. CDR3 length: 14 residues. This CDR3 is CASSQGQFNQPQHF. CDR3 bases: TGTGCCAGCTCACAAGGACAGTTCAATCAGCCCCAGCATTTT.

The CDR3 nucleotides are TGTGCCAGCAGCGTATCGGCGGGGGGCAATCAGCCCCAGCATTTT. Amino acids: CASSVSAGGNQPQHF. The rearrangement uses TRBV9 and TRBJ1-5; the D gene is possibly TRBD1 (5 bases). CDR1 is SGDLS and CDR2 is YYNGEE in the germline V gene. CDR3 length equals 15 residues. The germline V and J ends were trimmed by 1 base and 2 bases, with 10 bases remaining between them.

V and J are TRBV5-1 and TRBJ1-1, with D possibly being TRBD1 (6 bases). V was trimmed by 2 bases and J by 1 base, leaving 12 bases between them. This CDR3 is built from 15 residues. Germline V gene lookup returns CDR1 SGHRS and CDR2 YFSETQ. The DNA of the CDR3 is TGCGCCAGCAGCTTCACCGGGACAACGAACACTGAAGCTTTCTTT. This translates into CASSFTGTTNTEAFF. Drawing the rest from reference TRBV5-1 and TRBJ1-1, the complete variable domain is KAGVTQTPRYLIKTRGQQVTLSCSPISGHRSVSWYQQTPGQGLQFLFEYFSETQRNKGNFPGRFSGRQFSNSRSEMNVSTLELGDSALYLCASSFTGTTNTEAFFGQGTRLTVV.

The V call is TRBV29-1, the J call TRBJ2-1; 8 bases are shared with TRBD1. The CDR3 is made up of 14 amino acids. Per germline, CDR1 SQVTM and CDR2 ANQGSEA. V lost 4 bases and J lost 10; bases outside the gene matches: 12. CDR3 sequence reads: CSVVGTGRAWEQFF. The CDR3 region has the DNA TGCAGCGTTGTGGGGACAGGTAGGGCCTGGGAGCAGTTCTTC.

CDR3 nucleotides: TGTGCCAGCAGCTTTATCTCGGGGGGGACCGGGGAGCTGTTTTTT. This codes for CASSFISGGTGELFF. V is TRBV11-2 and J is TRBJ2-2, with 8 bases aligning to TRBD2. CDR3 length: 15 residues. Per the germline V gene, CDR1 is SGHAT and CDR2 is FQNNGV. The V segment lost 3 bases and the J segment 5 bases; nucleotides outside the gene matches: 5.

CDR3 sequence reads: CASSQGVSGGSTDTQYF. The CDR3, as DNA: TGCGCCAGCAGCCAAGGGGTATCGGGGGGAAGCACAGATACGCAGTATTTT. The rearrangement joins TRBV4-3 to TRBJ2-3; 7 bases are shared with TRBD2. The CDR3 runs to 17 residues. The V segment lost 1 base and the J segment 0 bases; nucleotides outside the gene matches: 7. Per germline, CDR1 LGHNA and CDR2 YSLEER.

This sequence joins TRBV5-5 and TRBJ1-6; D unresolved. Trimming left V 0 bases short and J 6 bases short, with 16 bases between. CDR1 and CDR2 (germline): SGHKS, YYEKEE (reference sequence). CDR3 length: 17 amino acids. The CDR3 DNA follows: TGTGCCAGCAGCTTGGCCCTGGGCCCCGTCGGTAATTCACCCCTCCACTTT. Protein: CASSLALGPVGNSPLHF.

This chain links TRBV11-3 with TRBJ1-5; the match to TRBD1 covers 8 bases. This CDR3 is 19 amino acids long. Trimming at V came to 2 bases and at J to 1 base, leaving 13 bases not matched to a gene. Germline values: CDR1 SGHNT, CDR2 YENEEA. The CDR3 nucleotides read TGTGCCAGCAGCTTACCCCAAGGGGCAGGGGGCAGGAGCAATCAGCCCCAGCATTTT. Protein sequence: CASSLPQGAGGRSNQPQHF.

This clone was seen a single time. The chain uses TRBV7-2 and TRBJ1-2, with 7 positions matching TRBD1. Germline values: CDR1 SGHTA, CDR2 FQGNSA. The CDR3 loop spans 14 amino acids. The ends lost 7 bases at V and 4 bases at J; junction bases unmatched: 9. The CDR3 nucleotides are TGTGCCAGCAAAGAGACAGGGAGGATCTATGGCTACACCTTC. It specifies CASKETGRIYGYTF. The whole variable domain, filled in from reference TRBV7-2 and TRBJ1-2, reads GAGVSQSPSNKVTEKGKDVELRCDPISGHTALYWYRQSLGQGLEFLIYFQGNSAPDKSGLPSDRFSAERTGGSVSTLTIQRTQQEDSAVYLCASKETGRIYGYTFGSGTRLTVV.

This clone was recorded a few times. The J gene is TRBJ2-5, the V gene TRBV9; D may be TRBD1 (6 bases). The CDR3 consists of 15 residues. The ends were cut back, 3 bases at V and 5 bases at J, with 17 bases in the middle. The germline V gene has CDR1 SGDLS and CDR2 YYNGEE. CDR3 in amino acids: CASSGRGAGVETQYF. CDR3 DNA sequence: TGTGCCAGCAGCGGCAGAGGGGCAGGGGTTGAGACCCAGTACTTC.

This chain joins TRBV6-5 and TRBJ2-7; no clear D. Trimming pared 2 bases from V and 2 bases from J, leaving 10 bases between. Germline V gene data show CDR1 as MNHEY and CDR2 as SVGAGI. The CDR3 sequence is 14 residues long. CDR3 DNA: TGTGCCAGCAGTTACGGTCCGGGTACCTACGAGCAGTACTTC. It codes for CASSYGPGTYEQYF.

This rearrangement joins TRBV5-6 to TRBJ1-1; possibly TRBD1 for D (5 bases). Germline values: CDR1 SGHDT, CDR2 YYEEEE. This CDR3 is 13 amino acids long. V lost 0 bases and J 7 bases, leaving 10 bases between the germline ends. The CDR3 protein is CASSLADRNEAFF. DNA of the CDR3: TGTGCCAGCAGCTTGGCCGACAGAAATGAAGCTTTCTTT. The variable domain in full, completed from reference TRBV5-6 and TRBJ1-1, reads DAGVTQSPTHLIKTRGQQVTLRCSPKSGHDTVSWYQQALGQGPQFIFQYYEEEERQRGNFPDRFSGHQFPNYSSELNVNALLLGDSALYLCASSLADRNEAFFGQGTRLTVV.

The chain couples TRBV3-1 (or the pseudogene TRBV3-2) to TRBJ2-7; perhaps TRBD2 as D (8 bases). Germline V CDR1 and CDR2: LGHDT, YNNKEL (reference sequence). This CDR3 is built from 16 residues. Trimming stripped 7 bases from V and 2 bases from J, with 21 bases between. CDR3 DNA: TGTGCCAGCACCAAAGGGGGCGGGGGGACTACCTACGAGCAGTACTTC. Protein: CASTKGGGGTTYEQYF.

The DNA of the CDR3 is TGTGCCAGCAGCTCTACCCTTCTTGGGGCCAACGTCCTGACTTTC. Residues: CASSSTLLGANVLTF. This rearrangement joins TRBV7-8 to TRBJ2-6; D gene unclear. V was cut by 4 bases and J by 3 bases, with 10 bases left in between. The CDR3 is 15 residues long. Per the germline V gene, CDR1 is SGHVS and CDR2 is FQNEAQ. Combining the CDR3 with reference TRBV7-8 and TRBJ2-6 gives the whole variable domain GAGVSQSPRYKVAKRGQDVALRCDPISGHVSLFWYQQALGQGPEFLTYFQNEAQLDKSGLPSDRFFAERPEGSVSTLKIQRTQQEDSAVYLCASSSTLLGANVLTFGAGSRLTVL.

This clone was observed once. The chain employs TRBV6-2 or TRBV6-3 and TRBJ1-1; 10 nucleotides line up with TRBD1. The CDR3 sequence is 14 residues long. V gave up 5 bases and J gave up 3 bases; unmatched junction bases: 3. CDR1 MNHEY and CDR2 SVGEGT come from the germline V gene. The CDR3 region is CASSRQGAHTEAFF. In DNA, the CDR3 is TGTGCCAGCAGTCGACAGGGGGCGCACACTGAAGCTTTCTTT.

V and J are TRBV6-1 and TRBJ1-2; D unresolved. The germline CDR1 and CDR2 sequences are MNHNS and SASEGT. CDR3 length: 15 residues. Trimming left V 0 bases short and J 4 bases short, with 12 bases between. CDR3: CASSEASGGTYGYTF. The CDR3 bases are TGTGCCAGCAGTGAAGCTAGCGGCGGAACCTATGGCTACACCTTC.

V usage is TRBV5-4 and J usage is TRBJ1-2; D is uncertain. The CDR3 is made up of 14 amino acids. Trimming pared 5 bases from V and 0 bases from J, leaving 11 bases between. Per the germline V gene, CDR1 is SGHNT and CDR2 is YYREEE (reference sequence). DNA for the CDR3: TGTGCCAGCAGGTTTGGCGGATCTAACTATGGCTACACCTTC. It specifies CASRFGGSNYGYTF.

V gene TRBV2 combines with J gene TRBJ2-3; the D gene is possibly TRBD1 (5 bases). The germline V and J ends were trimmed by 2 bases and 8 bases, with 17 bases remaining between them. This CDR3 has 15 residues. From germline, CDR1 is SNHLY and CDR2 FYNNEI. The CDR3 is CASSERGWVAGTQYF. Written as DNA, the CDR3 is TGTGCCAGCAGTGAAAGGGGATGGGTCGCCGGTACGCAGTATTTT.

The count of this clone is one. The chain is built from TRBV29-1 and TRBJ1-3; 7 bases are shared with TRBD1. Trimming took 3 bases from V and 0 from J; bases not matched to a gene: 8. Germline lookup yields CDR1 SQVTM and CDR2 ANQGSEA. This CDR3 has 16 residues. The chain's CDR3 is CSVERDSRDSGNTIYF. The CDR3 coding sequence is TGCAGCGTTGAGAGGGACAGTCGGGACTCTGGAAACACCATATATTTT.

The gene calls are TRBV6-5 and TRBJ2-6, with 7 bases aligning to TRBD1. This CDR3 contains 16 residues. Germline lookup yields CDR1 MNHEY and CDR2 SVGAGI. The J segment lost 3 bases and the V segment lost 4 bases, leaving 6 bases of the junction unmatched. The CDR3 spells CASSLEYRGGANVLTF. CDR3 in DNA: TGTGCCAGCAGTTTAGAATACAGGGGTGGGGCCAACGTCCTGACTTTC.

The V and J genes are TRBV7-9 and TRBJ1-3; 12 positions match TRBD1. CDR1 SEHNR and CDR2 FQNEAQ come from the germline V gene (reference sequence). There are 17 residues in the CDR3. Germline trimming cut 4 bases from V and 2 bases from J; bases unmatched to any gene: 6. The CDR3 spells CASSSWRDRGPGNTIYF. As DNA, the CDR3 is TGTGCCAGCAGCTCTTGGCGGGACAGGGGGCCTGGAAACACCATATATTTT. Complete variable domain (other parts from reference TRBV7-9 and TRBJ1-3): DTGVSQNPRHKITKRGQNVTFRCDPISEHNRLYWYRQTLGQGPEFLTYFQNEAQLEKSRLLSDRFSAERPKGSFSTLEIQRTEQGDSAMYLCASSSWRDRGPGNTIYFGEGSWLTVV.

The genes are TRBV7-6 and TRBJ2-5, with a possible D match to TRBD2 (6 bases). CDR3 length: 13 amino acids. Germline V lookup: CDR1 SGHVS, CDR2 FNYEAQ. V shed 1 base and J shed 9 bases, with 12 bases lying between them. The CDR3 nucleotides are TGTGCCAGCAGCTTAGGGGGGGAAGGGGCCCAGTACTTC. This encodes CASSLGGEGAQYF.

V is TRBV5-1 and J is TRBJ1-2, with D hard to call. Germline values: CDR1 SGHRS, CDR2 YFSETQ. This CDR3 comprises 13 residues. V dropped 0 bases and J dropped 8 bases, with 11 bases sitting between them. The CDR3 DNA reads TGCGCCAGCAGCTTGGGCCAGGAGGGAGGCTACACCTTC. It yields the protein CASSLGQEGGYTF.

The CDR3 sequence: CSVASGGSGGEKLFF. The CDR3 coding sequence is TGCAGCGTTGCATCGGGAGGATCCGGCGGTGAAAAACTGTTTTTT. The J gene is TRBJ1-4, the V gene TRBV29-1; no clear D gene. Trimming removed 4 bases at V and 7 bases at J, with 19 bases between. Per germline, CDR1 SQVTM and CDR2 ANQGSEA. The length of the CDR3 is 15 residues.

The chain joins TRBV4-3 to TRBJ1-1; possible D gene TRBD1, 5 bases. Germline V CDR1 and CDR2: LGHNA, YSLEER. The CDR3 has 14 amino acids. Deletions cut 0 bases from V and 5 bases from J, with 10 bases between. In DNA form, the CDR3 reads TGCGCCAGCAGCCAAGAGCCAGGGTGGACTGAAGCTTTCTTT. Translation: CASSQEPGWTEAFF.